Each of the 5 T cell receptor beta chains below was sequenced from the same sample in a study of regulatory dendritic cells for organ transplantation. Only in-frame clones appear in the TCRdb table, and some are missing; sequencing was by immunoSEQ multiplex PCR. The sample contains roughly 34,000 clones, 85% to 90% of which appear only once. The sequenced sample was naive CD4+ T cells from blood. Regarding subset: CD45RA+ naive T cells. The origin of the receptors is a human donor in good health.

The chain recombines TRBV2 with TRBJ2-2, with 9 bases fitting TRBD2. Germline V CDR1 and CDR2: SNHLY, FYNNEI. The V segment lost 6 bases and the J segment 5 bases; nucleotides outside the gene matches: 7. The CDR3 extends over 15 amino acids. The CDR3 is CASSLAGVGTGELFF. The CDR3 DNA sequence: TGTGCCAGCAGCTTAGCGGGAGTAGGAACCGGGGAGCTGTTTTTT. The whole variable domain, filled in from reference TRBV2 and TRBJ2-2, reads EPEVTQTPSHQVTQMGQEVILRCVPISNHLYFYWYRQILGQKVEFLVSFYNNEISEKSEIFDDQFSVERPDGSNFTLKIRSTKLEDSAMYFCASSLAGVGTGELFFGEGSRLTVL.

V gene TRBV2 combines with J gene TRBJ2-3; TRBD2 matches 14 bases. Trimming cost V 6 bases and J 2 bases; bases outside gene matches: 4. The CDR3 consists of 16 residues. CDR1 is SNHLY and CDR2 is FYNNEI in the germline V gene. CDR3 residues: CASREGLAGDTDTQYF. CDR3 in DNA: TGTGCCAGCAGAGAGGGACTAGCGGGGGACACAGATACGCAGTATTTT.

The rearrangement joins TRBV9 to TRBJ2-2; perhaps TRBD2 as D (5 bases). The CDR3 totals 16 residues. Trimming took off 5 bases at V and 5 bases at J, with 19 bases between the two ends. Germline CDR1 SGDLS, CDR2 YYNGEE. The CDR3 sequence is CASRTDRGRGTGELFF. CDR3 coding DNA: TGTGCCAGCAGAACTGATCGGGGTCGGGGAACCGGGGAGCTGTTTTTT.

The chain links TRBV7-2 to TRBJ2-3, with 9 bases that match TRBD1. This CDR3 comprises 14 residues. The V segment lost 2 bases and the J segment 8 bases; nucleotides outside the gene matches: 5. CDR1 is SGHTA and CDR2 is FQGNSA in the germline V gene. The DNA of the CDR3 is TGTGCCAGCAGCTTAAGGGACAGGGTTGCTACGCAGTATTTT. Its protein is CASSLRDRVATQYF.

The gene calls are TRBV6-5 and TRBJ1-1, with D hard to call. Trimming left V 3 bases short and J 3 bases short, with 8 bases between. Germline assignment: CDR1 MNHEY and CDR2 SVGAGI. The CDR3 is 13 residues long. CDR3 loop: CASSYNRDTEAFF. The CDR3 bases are TGTGCCAGCAGTTATAACCGCGACACTGAAGCTTTCTTT.